These 29 T cell receptor beta chains originate from one sample sequenced in a study of CD8 T cell repertoires and HIV-1 epitope variants. The method was immunoSEQ multiplex PCR; TCRdb's version includes in-frame clones alone and lacks a portion of them. The table lists tens of thousands of clones, more than 65% of them singletons. Input material: uncultured baseline CD8+ T cells from peripheral blood mononuclear cells (PBMCs). The receptors here all came from a male donor with HIV.

The V and J genes are TRBV6-5 and TRBJ1-1; D remains unclear. Deletions cut 2 bases from V and 5 bases from J, with 18 bases between. The CDR3 is 16 amino acids. Germline V gene data show CDR1 as MNHEY and CDR2 as SVGAGI. The CDR3 sequence is CASSYDGETKITEAFF. CDR3 nucleotide sequence: TGTGCCAGCAGTTACGACGGGGAGACAAAAATAACTGAAGCTTTCTTT.

The chain is built from TRBV7-9 and TRBJ2-1; 8 bases are a match to TRBD2. Germline assignment: CDR1 SEHNR and CDR2 FQNEAQ (reference sequence). This CDR3 is 16 amino acids long. The trim removed 1 base at V and 5 bases at J, leaving 7 bases unmatched. This CDR3 is CASSLGAAGVDNEQFF. The DNA for the CDR3 is TGTGCCAGCAGCTTAGGTGCAGCGGGAGTGGACAATGAGCAGTTCTTC.

The chain employs TRBV5-6 and TRBJ2-1, with 13 bases identical to TRBD2. There are 16 residues in the CDR3. Germline V gene data show CDR1 as SGHDT and CDR2 as YYEEEE. V shed 3 bases, J shed 7 bases, and the junction held 7 bases outside the gene matches. The DNA of the CDR3 is TGTGCCAGCAGCTCCACGGGACTAGCGGGAACGAATGAGCAGTTCTTC. As protein: CASSSTGLAGTNEQFF.

By sample share, this clone is medium-sized. J is TRBJ2-1 and V is TRBV9; 7 bases match TRBD2. The CDR3 sequence is 15 residues long. Germline-derived CDR1 and CDR2 are SGDLS and YYNGEE. Losses at the gene ends were 3 bases for V and 10 bases for J; bases not matched to a gene: 13. Here the CDR3 reads CASSGAGTTLGEQFF. The CDR3 nucleotides are TGTGCCAGCAGCGGGGCCGGGACTACCCTTGGGGAGCAGTTCTTC.

J is TRBJ1-2 and V is TRBV6-5, with 10 bases aligning to TRBD1. This CDR3 is built from 15 residues. The V gene's germline CDR1 is MNHEY and CDR2 SVGAGI. J lost 8 bases, V lost 2 bases, and 8 bases had no gene match. CDR3: CASSYVGQGIGGYTF. The CDR3 DNA sequence: TGTGCCAGCAGTTACGTGGGACAGGGGATCGGGGGCTACACCTTC.

The chain is built from TRBV5-1 and TRBJ2-7; 8 bases match TRBD1. The length of the CDR3 is 15 residues. Germline CDR1 and CDR2: SGHRS and YFSETQ. V lost 2 bases and J lost 3; bases outside the gene matches: 7. This chain's CDR3 is CASSFDGTGFYEQYF. CDR3 DNA sequence: TGCGCCAGCAGCTTCGATGGGACAGGATTCTACGAGCAGTACTTC.

The CDR3 DNA follows: TGTGCCAGCAGCGTAGACCCTGTGGCCTACAATGAGCAGTTCTTC. It translates to CASSVDPVAYNEQFF. The chain joins TRBV9 to TRBJ2-1, with unresolved D. The CDR3 has 15 amino acids. The V gene's germline CDR1 is SGDLS and CDR2 YYNGEE. With 0 bases removed from V and 2 bases from J, the gap between germline ends came to 9 bases. Full variable domain (missing parts from reference TRBV9 and TRBJ2-1): DSGVTQTPKHLITATGQRVTLRCSPRSGDLSVYWYQQSLDQGLQFLIQYYNGEERAKGNILERFSAQQFPDLHSELNLSSLELGDSALYFCASSVDPVAYNEQFFGPGTRLTVL.

J is TRBJ1-1 and V is TRBV7-8; D not certain. The ends were cut back, 2 bases at V and 6 bases at J, with 10 bases in the middle. CDR3 size: 13 residues. The V gene's germline CDR1 is SGHVS and CDR2 FQNEAQ. The CDR3 nucleotides read TGTGCCAGCAGCTTATCGGACGAGGCTGAAGCTTTCTTT. Protein product: CASSLSDEAEAFF. Full variable domain (outside the CDR3, taken from reference TRBV7-8 and TRBJ1-1): GAGVSQSPRYKVAKRGQDVALRCDPISGHVSLFWYQQALGQGPEFLTYFQNEAQLDKSGLPSDRFFAERPEGSVSTLKIQRTQQEDSAVYLCASSLSDEAEAFFGQGTRLTVV.

The J gene is TRBJ2-5, the V gene TRBV19; D not certain. V dropped 7 bases and J dropped 8 bases, with 20 bases sitting between them. Germline V CDR1 and CDR2: LNHDA, SQIVND (reference sequence). The CDR3 has 14 amino acids. CDR3 nucleotides: TGTGCCAGTACGCAACGATCATCGGGTACTACCCAGTACTTC. As protein: CASTQRSSGTTQYF.

The chain joins TRBV6-5 to TRBJ2-7; unclear D gene. Germline loops: CDR1 MNHEY, CDR2 SVGAGI. V lost 8 bases and J lost 2, with 7 bases in between. This CDR3 is built from 11 residues. DNA for the CDR3: TGTGCCAGCCGACTCGCCTACGAGCAGTACTTC. This codes for CASRLAYEQYF.

The chain carries TRBV21-1 and TRBJ2-2; TRBD1 is the table's D call and was not checked against the DNA. TRBV21-1 is deemed a pseudogene. The CDR3 runs 18 residues. The CDR3 here is CASSPRQGATRNTGELFF. CDR3 DNA sequence: TGTGCCAGCAGCCCCCGACAGGGGGCGACGCGGAACACCGGGGAGCTGTTTTTT.

Here the CDR3 reads CASSLLGSSTEAFF. DNA of the CDR3: TGTGCCAGCAGTCTTTTGGGGAGTAGCACTGAAGCTTTCTTT. This sequence joins TRBV5-5 and TRBJ1-1; D gene unclear. The V gene's germline CDR1 is SGHKS and CDR2 YYEKEE (reference sequence). The CDR3 length is 14 residues. Between the trimmed V and J ends, which lost 5 bases and 4 bases, there was a span of 15 bases.

There are many counts of this clone. The V call is TRBV9, the J call TRBJ1-1; perhaps TRBD1 as D (5 bases). The CDR3 is 15 residues long. V was trimmed by 0 bases and J by 0 bases, leaving 9 bases between them. CDR1 and CDR2 from the germline V gene are SGDLS and YYNGEE. Written as DNA, the CDR3 is TGTGCCAGCAGCGTAGGCGCGGGGGTGAACACTGAAGCTTTCTTT. It translates to CASSVGAGVNTEAFF.

V gene TRBV25-1 combines with J gene TRBJ2-1, with 7 positions matching TRBD1. The CDR3 consists of 16 residues. V lost 3 bases and J lost 4; bases outside the gene matches: 9. Germline V lookup: CDR1 MGHDK, CDR2 SYGVNS. The CDR3 DNA is TGTGCCAGCAGTGAGAGGGGGACAGTACCTTACAATGAGCAGTTCTTC. Encoded protein: CASSERGTVPYNEQFF.

In its sample, this clone was seen a few times. V gene TRBV2 combines with J gene TRBJ1-6, with D unresolved. The V gene's germline CDR1 is SNHLY and CDR2 FYNNEI. The CDR3 has 15 residues. V lost 3 bases to trimming and J lost 7 bases, with 13 bases between them. Here the CDR3 reads CASSDIPLPNSPLHF. The DNA for the CDR3 is TGTGCCAGCAGTGATATACCACTCCCCAATTCACCCCTCCACTTT.

The chain is built from TRBV4-1 and TRBJ2-3; no definite D call. The germline CDR1 and CDR2 sequences are MGHRA and YSYEKL. CDR3 length equals 15 residues. V was shortened by 2 bases and J by 4 bases, with 13 bases between the two germline ends. In DNA form, the CDR3 reads TGCGCCAGCAGCCAATCCGCCCAGGCGGCAGATACGCAGTATTTT. Amino acid sequence: CASSQSAQAADTQYF.

The sample holds a few counts of this clone. The CDR3 protein is CASTPSAGANYGYTF. CDR3 in DNA: TGTGCCAGCACTCCCTCCGCAGGAGCTAACTATGGCTACACCTTC. This chain links TRBV6-6 with TRBJ1-2; the D is unclear. The V gene's germline CDR1 is MNHNY and CDR2 SVGAGI (reference sequence). V was cut by 7 bases and J by 0 bases, with 15 bases left in between. This CDR3 is 15 amino acids long.

In this sample, this clone turned up a few times. The V gene is TRBV2, the J gene TRBJ1-1; D gene unclear. The CDR3 contains 11 residues. The V end lost 5 bases, the J end lost 8 bases, and 9 bases lay between the germline ends. Germline CDR1 is SNHLY and CDR2 is FYNNEI. The CDR3 region is CASSLQKEAFF. The DNA of the CDR3 is TGTGCCAGCAGTCTACAGAAGGAAGCTTTCTTT.

The chain employs TRBV18 and TRBJ2-7, with 7 bases that match TRBD2. Germline V CDR1 and CDR2: KGHSH, LQKENI. With 3 bases clipped from V and 1 base from J, the junction kept 9 bases outside the gene matches. CDR3 length: 16 residues. CDR3 loop: CASSPLAGSGSYEQYF. The CDR3 nucleotides read TGTGCCAGCTCACCGTTAGCGGGCTCGGGATCCTACGAGCAGTACTTC.

The chain joins TRBV28 to TRBJ1-2, with D possibly matching TRBD1 (6 bases). Per the germline V gene, CDR1 is MDHEN and CDR2 is SYDVKM. The V end was cut by 5 bases, the J end by 4 bases, with 14 bases between. CDR3 length: 14 residues. CDR3 DNA: TGTGCCAGCAGTCCAAACAGAGGGGGCTATGGCTACACCTTC. Translation gives CASSPNRGGYGYTF.

In DNA form, the CDR3 reads TGTGCCAGCTCACCATCAGCTGAAAACTATGGCTACACCTTC. Residues: CASSPSAENYGYTF. V is TRBV18 and J is TRBJ1-2; no reliable D call. The CDR3 extends over 14 amino acids. Trimming shortened V by 2 bases and J by 2 bases, and 9 bases separated the two germline ends. Per the germline V gene, CDR1 is KGHSH and CDR2 is LQKENI.

This clone was observed a handful of times. The genes are TRBV5-6 and TRBJ1-2; D is undetermined. Trimming cost V 4 bases and J 8 bases, with 15 bases left between them. This CDR3 region has 13 residues. The germline V gene has CDR1 SGHDT and CDR2 YYEEEE. This chain's CDR3 is CASSLYRYGGYTF. The CDR3 region has the DNA TGTGCCAGCAGCCTGTACAGATACGGGGGCTACACCTTC.

The V call is TRBV7-2, the J call TRBJ1-5; the D gene is possibly TRBD1 (6 bases). V lost 5 bases, J lost 5 bases, and 10 bases lay in between. The germline V gene has CDR1 SGHTA and CDR2 FQGNSA. This CDR3 comprises 13 residues. CDR3 residues: CASSTRTDQPQHF. In DNA form, the CDR3 reads TGTGCCAGCAGCACCCGGACAGATCAGCCCCAGCATTTT.

This clone was picked up a small number of times. The gene calls are TRBV4-1 and TRBJ2-3; 11 nucleotides match TRBD2. The CDR3 spans 20 residues. The germline gives CDR1 MGHRA, CDR2 YSYEKL. V trimming: 7 bases; J trimming: 1 base; junction bases outside the gene matches: 19. CDR3 sequence (DNA): TGCGCCAGCACCCAGTGGGGCCCTAGCGGGGGGTCACGACGCACAGATACGCAGTATTTT. This gives the protein CASTQWGPSGGSRRTDTQYF.

The chain recombines TRBV7-8 with TRBJ1-1; D not certain. The CDR3 contains 18 residues. V lost 2 bases to trimming and J lost 0 bases, with 19 bases between them. Germline V gene lookup returns CDR1 SGHVS and CDR2 FQNEAQ. The CDR3 nucleotides read TGTGCCAGCAGCTTAAAGGCCCTTGCGAGCGCGTTGAACACTGAAGCTTTCTTT. This encodes CASSLKALASALNTEAFF.

The chain joins TRBV6-5 to TRBJ2-3; no definite D call. V shed 8 bases and J shed 0 bases, with 12 bases lying between them. From germline, CDR1 is MNHEY and CDR2 SVGAGI. This CDR3 is 14 amino acids long. In nucleotides, the CDR3 is TGTGCCAGCGGGGAAGGAACTAGCACAGATACGCAGTATTTT. Protein product: CASGEGTSTDTQYF.

J is TRBJ1-1 and V is TRBV9, with a tentative D call TRBD1 (5 bases). Germline CDR1 SGDLS, CDR2 YYNGEE. The ends were cut back, 3 bases at V and 0 bases at J, with 9 bases in the middle. CDR3 size: 14 residues. This chain's CDR3 is CASSAQTVNTEAFF. CDR3 DNA: TGTGCCAGCAGCGCCCAGACAGTGAACACTGAAGCTTTCTTT. Drawing the rest from reference TRBV9 and TRBJ1-1, the complete variable domain is DSGVTQTPKHLITATGQRVTLRCSPRSGDLSVYWYQQSLDQGLQFLIQYYNGEERAKGNILERFSAQQFPDLHSELNLSSLELGDSALYFCASSAQTVNTEAFFGQGTRLTVV.

The chain uses TRBV5-1 and TRBJ2-7; perhaps TRBD2 as D (5 bases). Germline assignment: CDR1 SGHRS and CDR2 YFSETQ. Trimming left V 4 bases short and J 2 bases short, with 10 bases between. The length of the CDR3 is 13 residues. The CDR3 nucleotides read TGCGCCAGCAGCGCGGGTCTAACCTACGAGCAGTACTTC. Protein sequence: CASSAGLTYEQYF. The full variable domain, in which reference TRBV5-1 and TRBJ2-7 provide the parts outside the CDR3, is KAGVTQTPRYLIKTRGQQVTLSCSPISGHRSVSWYQQTPGQGLQFLFEYFSETQRNKGNFPGRFSGRQFSNSRSEMNVSTLELGDSALYLCASSAGLTYEQYFGPGTRLTVT.

This clone has more than one count but fewer than ten. The chain combines TRBV5-4 with TRBJ1-4; TRBD1 aligns across 7 bases. This CDR3 spans 13 amino acids. CDR1 and CDR2 (germline): SGHNT, YYREEE (reference sequence). J gave up 8 bases and V 9 bases, and 10 bases lay outside the gene matches. The CDR3 sequence: CATQDRVYEKLFF. The CDR3 nucleotides are TGTGCCACGCAAGACAGGGTTTACGAAAAACTGTTTTTT.